The 19 T cell receptor beta chains below were found in one sample sequenced in a study of early T cells in non-severe SARS-CoV-2 infection. TCRdb reprocessed the 5' RACE reads via MiXCR and lists one record per CDR3 protein. The table lists about 90,000 distinct CDR3 sequences, roughly 12% of them singletons, with approximately 4.7% in the top ten. The sequenced sample was whole blood, obtained at baseline. These receptors were taken from an adult who was a healthcare worker with PCR-confirmed SARS-CoV-2 infection or an uninfected control (not recorded which).

This clonotype was detected ten times or more. The chain uses TRBV9 and TRBJ2-6; the match to TRBD1 covers 9 bases. Germline-derived CDR1 and CDR2 are SGDLS and YYNGEE. Trimming cost V 0 bases and J 3 bases; bases outside gene matches: 4. CDR3 length: 17 amino acids. The chain's CDR3 is CASSVATGGNGANVLTF. In DNA form, the CDR3 reads TGTGCCAGCAGCGTAGCTACAGGGGGCAATGGGGCCAACGTCCTGACTTTC.

V gene TRBV7-9 combines with J gene TRBJ2-7, with 10 bases that match TRBD2. J lost 0 bases, V lost 0 bases, and 8 bases had no gene match. The CDR3 covers 18 residues. CDR1 and CDR2 (germline): SEHNR, FQNEAQ (reference sequence). This CDR3 reads CASSLAATSGPSSYEQYF. CDR3 nucleotide sequence: TGTGCCAGCAGCTTAGCGGCGACTAGCGGGCCGAGCTCCTACGAGCAGTACTTC.

In this sample, this clonotype turned up many times. V gene TRBV25-1 combines with J gene TRBJ2-1, with D possibly TRBD1 on 6 matching bases. This CDR3 has 12 residues. V lost 10 bases and J 10 bases, leaving 17 bases between the germline ends. Germline CDR1 reads MGHDK; CDR2 reads SYGVNS. In DNA, the CDR3 is TGTGCCACCTTGACAGGAGTAAGCGAGCAGTTCTTC. Encoded protein: CATLTGVSEQFF.

The chain is built from TRBV11-2 and TRBJ2-5; 7 nucleotides line up with TRBD1. Per germline, CDR1 SGHAT and CDR2 FQNNGV. Unmatched junction bases numbered 4, after V lost 5 bases and J lost 1 base. CDR3 length equals 14 residues. CDR3 nucleotide sequence: TGTGCCAGCAGCCCGGCAGGGGGCCAAGAGACCCAGTACTTC. Translation gives CASSPAGGQETQYF.

The chain uses TRBV10-3 and TRBJ1-1, with TRBD1 as a possible D gene (6 bases). Germline CDR1 reads ENHRY; CDR2 reads SYGVKD. The CDR3 has 13 amino acids. The germline V and J ends were trimmed by 10 bases and 9 bases, with 21 bases remaining between them. CDR3 bases: TGTGCCACCGTGCCGGGGACAATAAGTCAAGCTTTCTTT. It codes for CATVPGTISQAFF.

This clonotype was detected only a few times. V gene TRBV4-2 combines with J gene TRBJ1-1; TRBD1 matches 7 bases. Losses at the gene ends were 5 bases for V and 4 bases for J; bases not matched to a gene: 19. CDR3 length: 18 amino acids. Germline V gene sequence: CDR1 LGHNA, CDR2 YNFKEQ. CDR3 in amino acids: CASSSRGRGQSLGTEAFF. The CDR3 region has the DNA TGTGCCAGCAGCTCCCGGGGGAGGGGGCAGTCGTTGGGCACTGAAGCTTTCTTT.

The rearrangement links TRBV29-1 to TRBJ2-1; a possible D gene is TRBD1 (5 bases). This CDR3 contains 11 residues. The germline CDR1 and CDR2 sequences are SQVTM and ANQGSEA. The V end was cut by 6 bases, the J end by 10 bases, with 13 bases between. DNA for the CDR3: TGCAGCGTCCGCCGCGCAGGGGAGCAGTTCTTC. Translated, it gives CSVRRAGEQFF.

This clonotype was seen a handful of times. The chain uses TRBV12-3 or TRBV12-4 and TRBJ2-1; D gene ambiguous. The CDR3 is 13 residues long. V dropped 4 bases and J dropped 10 bases, with 14 bases sitting between them. The CDR3 sequence is CASSSDPEVEQFF. DNA for the CDR3: TGTGCCAGCAGTTCCGATCCGGAAGTCGAGCAGTTCTTC.

This clonotype was counted only a few times. J is TRBJ2-1 and V is TRBV15; 7 bases are a match to TRBD1. The CDR3 spans 14 residues. Germline lookup yields CDR1 LNHNV and CDR2 YYDKDF (reference sequence). V was pared by 8 bases and J by 7 bases, with 11 bases of the junction left unmatched. CDR3 region: CATLGQDLGNEQFF. The DNA for the CDR3 is TGTGCCACCCTCGGACAGGACCTTGGGAATGAGCAGTTCTTC.

The J gene is TRBJ2-3, the V gene TRBV9; possibly TRBD2 for D (5 bases). Trimming cost V 3 bases and J 3 bases, with 14 bases left between them. This CDR3 has 15 residues. Germline V gene sequence: CDR1 SGDLS, CDR2 YYNGEE. The DNA for the CDR3 is TGTGCCAGCAGCGCATATGACGGGGTGACAGATACGCAGTATTTT. Translation: CASSAYDGVTDTQYF.

The table lists this clonotype with many counts. V gene TRBV11-1 combines with J gene TRBJ2-7; 8 bases are a match to TRBD2. V shed 4 bases and J 4 bases; nucleotides not matched to a gene: 9. The germline CDR1 and CDR2 sequences are SGHAT and FQDESV (reference sequence). This CDR3 has 15 residues. CDR3 nucleotides: TGTGCCAGCAGCTCCGTGAGCGGGGGTCGGTACGAGCAGTACTTC. This translates into CASSSVSGGRYEQYF. Based on the CDR3 plus reference TRBV11-1 and TRBJ2-7, the full variable domain is EAEVAQSPRYKITEKSQAVAFWCDPISGHATLYWYRQILGQGPELLVQFQDESVVDDSQLPKDRFSAERLKGVDSTLKIQPAELGDSAMYLCASSSVSGGRYEQYFGPGTRLTVT.

The V gene is TRBV27, the J gene TRBJ2-5; 9 positions agree with TRBD1. The CDR3 has 14 residues. With 5 bases clipped from V and 2 bases from J, the junction kept 3 bases outside the gene matches. Germline V gene lookup returns CDR1 MNHEY and CDR2 SMNVEV (reference sequence). The CDR3 loop is CASSGTGNQETQYF. Written as DNA, the CDR3 is TGTGCCAGCAGTGGGACAGGGAATCAAGAGACCCAGTACTTC.

The table lists this clonotype with many counts. The rearrangement links TRBV13 to TRBJ2-4, with 9 bases fitting TRBD1. Germline V gene sequence: CDR1 PRHDT, CDR2 FYEKMQ (reference sequence). V lost 3 bases, J lost 4 bases, and 4 bases stayed unmatched. This CDR3 is built from 15 residues. CDR3 sequence: CASSFEDRGKNIQYF. As DNA, the CDR3 is TGTGCCAGCAGCTTCGAGGACAGGGGAAAAAACATTCAGTACTTC. Supplemented by reference TRBV13 and TRBJ2-4, the full variable domain reads AAGVIQSPRHLIKEKRETATLKCYPIPRHDTVYWYQQGPGQDPQFLISFYEKMQSDKGSIPDRFSAQQFSDYHSELNMSSLELGDSALYFCASSFEDRGKNIQYFGAGTRLSVL.

The J gene is TRBJ1-4, the V gene TRBV6-5; weak D call: TRBD1 (5 bases). This CDR3 is 15 amino acids long. CDR1 and CDR2 (germline): MNHEY, SVGAGI. Trimming took off 3 bases at V and 4 bases at J, with 12 bases between the two ends. In DNA, the CDR3 is TGTGCCAGCAGTTATCAGCAGGGAAATAATGAAAAACTGTTTTTT. This gives the protein CASSYQQGNNEKLFF.

This clonotype turned up a few times. The chain carries TRBV7-9 and TRBJ2-3; 16 nucleotides align to TRBD2. The trim removed 3 bases at V and 0 bases at J, leaving 6 bases unmatched. Germline CDR1 is SEHNR and CDR2 is FQNEAQ (reference sequence). This CDR3 comprises 19 residues. The CDR3 nucleotides are TGTGCCAGCAGCTTCGGGACTAGCGGGAGGGATAGCAGCACAGATACGCAGTATTTT. It is translated as CASSFGTSGRDSSTDTQYF.

The chain joins TRBV10-3 to TRBJ1-1, with D tentatively TRBD1 (6 bases). V was clipped by 6 bases and J by 3 bases, with 20 bases between them. Germline assignment: CDR1 ENHRY and CDR2 SYGVKD. The CDR3 spans 16 residues. CDR3 sequence reads: CAIRDSNTLGYTEAFF. CDR3 nucleotides: TGTGCCATCAGGGACAGTAATACATTAGGGTACACTGAAGCTTTCTTT.

Only a few counts were recorded for this clonotype. V is TRBV2 and J is TRBJ2-1, with D perhaps matching TRBD1 (7 bases). Germline V CDR1 and CDR2: SNHLY, FYNNEI. With 10 bases removed from V and 4 bases from J, the gap between germline ends came to 17 bases. The CDR3 sequence is 14 residues long. DNA of the CDR3: TGTGCCATCGGGGGAGGACAGGAATACAATGAGCAGTTCTTC. Amino acids: CAIGGGQEYNEQFF.

This clonotype was seen more than once but under ten times. The chain carries TRBV5-1 and TRBJ2-7; no definite D call. The CDR3 is 14 amino acids. Looked up from germline, CDR1 is SGHRS and CDR2 is YFSETQ. Trimming took 1 base from V and 1 from J, leaving 9 bases between them. CDR3: CASSLLSHSYEQYF. CDR3 nucleotides: TGCGCCAGCAGCTTGTTATCACATTCCTACGAGCAGTACTTC.

This clonotype was picked up many times. The chain combines TRBV10-3 with TRBJ1-1; 9 nucleotides line up with TRBD1. CDR3 length: 14 residues. J gave up 1 base and V 7 bases, and 4 bases lay outside the gene matches. CDR1 is ENHRY, CDR2 SYGVKD, per germline. CDR3 residues: CAIMRDRENTEAFF. The DNA for the CDR3 is TGTGCCATCATGAGGGACAGGGAGAACACTGAAGCTTTCTTT.